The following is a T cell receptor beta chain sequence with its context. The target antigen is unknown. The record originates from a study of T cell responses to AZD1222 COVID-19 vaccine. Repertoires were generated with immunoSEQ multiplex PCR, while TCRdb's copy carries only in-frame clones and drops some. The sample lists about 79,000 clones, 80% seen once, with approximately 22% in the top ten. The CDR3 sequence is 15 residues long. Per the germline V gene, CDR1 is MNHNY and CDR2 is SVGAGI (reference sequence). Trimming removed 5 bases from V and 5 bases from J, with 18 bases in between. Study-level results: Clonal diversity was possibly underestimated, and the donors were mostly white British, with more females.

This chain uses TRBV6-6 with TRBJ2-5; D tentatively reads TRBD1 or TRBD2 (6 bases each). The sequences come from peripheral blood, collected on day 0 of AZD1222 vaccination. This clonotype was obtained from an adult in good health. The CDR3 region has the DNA TGTGCCAGCAGTACGGCGGGGCAGGGGAGGGAGACCCAGTACTTC. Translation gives CASSTAGQGRETQYF.